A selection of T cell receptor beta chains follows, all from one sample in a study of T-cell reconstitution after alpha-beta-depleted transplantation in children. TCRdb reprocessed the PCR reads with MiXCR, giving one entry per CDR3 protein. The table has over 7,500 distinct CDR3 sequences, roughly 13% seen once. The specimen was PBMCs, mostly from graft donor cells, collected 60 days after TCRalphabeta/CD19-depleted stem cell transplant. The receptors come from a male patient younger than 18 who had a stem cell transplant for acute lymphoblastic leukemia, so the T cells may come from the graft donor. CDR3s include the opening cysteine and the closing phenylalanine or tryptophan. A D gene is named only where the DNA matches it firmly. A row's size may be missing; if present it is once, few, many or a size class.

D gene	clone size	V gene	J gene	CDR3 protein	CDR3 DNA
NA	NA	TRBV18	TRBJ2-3	CASSTGLKGAIDTQYF	TGTGCCAGCTCAACGGGACTGAAGGGAGCAATAGATACGCAGTATTTT
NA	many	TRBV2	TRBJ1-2	CASIHSQIRQVNYGYTF	TGTGCCAGCATACATTCCCAAATCCGACAGGTAAACTATGGCTACACCTTC
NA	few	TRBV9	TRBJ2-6	CASSPPGALGANVLTF	TGTGCCAGCAGCCCCCCCGGGGCCCTCGGGGCCAACGTCCTGACTTTC
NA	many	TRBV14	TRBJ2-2	CASSPQNTGELFF	TGTGCCAGCAGCCCCCAGAACACCGGGGAGCTGTTTTTT
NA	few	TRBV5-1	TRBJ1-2	CASSFYHLIQGGVFEDYGYTF	TGCGCCAGCAGCTTTTATCACCTTATTCAGGGAGGGGTTTTTGAGGACTATGGCTACACCTTC
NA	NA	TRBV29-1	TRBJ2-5	CSVVFETQYF	TGCAGCGTTGTATTCGAGACCCAGTACTTC
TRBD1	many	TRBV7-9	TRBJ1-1	CASSAWTGNTEAFF	TGTGCCAGCAGCGCATGGACAGGGAACACTGAAGCTTTCTTT
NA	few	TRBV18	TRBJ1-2	CASSPLLGQTFIGYGYTF	TGTGCCAGCTCACCCCTACTTGGACAGACGTTCATAGGCTATGGCTACACCTTC
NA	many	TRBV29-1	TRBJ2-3	CSGTQGTDTQYF	TGCAGCGGAACGCAAGGGACAGATACGCAGTATTTT
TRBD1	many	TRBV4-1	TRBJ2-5	CASSQDLSGGRRETQYF	TGCGCCAGCAGCCAAGACCTATCAGGGGGCAGGCGGGAGACCCAGTACTTC
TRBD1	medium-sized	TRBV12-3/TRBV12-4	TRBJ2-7	CASRTQGAYEQYF	TGTGCCAGCAGGACCCAGGGGGCCTACGAGCAGTACTTC
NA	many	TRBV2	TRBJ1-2	CASSLFAGKDYGYTF	TGTGCCAGCAGTTTGTTTGCAGGGAAGGACTATGGCTACACCTTC
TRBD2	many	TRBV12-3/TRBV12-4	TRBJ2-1	CASSLVAGAAYNEQFF	TGTGCCAGCAGTTTGGTAGCGGGAGCTGCCTACAATGAGCAGTTCTTC
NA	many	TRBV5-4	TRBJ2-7	CASSIGQLGEQYF	TGTGCCAGCAGCATCGGACAGCTTGGCGAGCAGTACTTC
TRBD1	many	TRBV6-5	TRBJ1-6	CASNLGQGYNSPLHF	TGTGCCAGCAACCTGGGACAGGGCTATAATTCACCCCTCCACTTT
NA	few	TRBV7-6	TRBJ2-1	CASSLRRGNNEQFF	TGTGCCAGCAGCTTAAGGAGGGGTAACAATGAGCAGTTCTTC
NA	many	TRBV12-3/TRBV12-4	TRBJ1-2	CASSFGGVGYTF	TGTGCCAGCAGTTTCGGGGGGGTGGGCTACACCTTC
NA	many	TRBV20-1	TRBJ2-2	CSASAYTGELFF	TGCAGTGCTAGTGCCTACACCGGGGAGCTGTTTTTT
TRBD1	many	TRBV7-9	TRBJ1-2	CASSWPGTGRNYGYTF	TGTGCCAGCAGCTGGCCCGGGACAGGGCGAAACTATGGCTACACCTTC
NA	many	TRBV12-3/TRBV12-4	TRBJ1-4	CASSLDGAGEKLFF	TGTGCCAGCAGTTTAGACGGGGCGGGTGAAAAACTGTTTTTT
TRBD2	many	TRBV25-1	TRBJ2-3	CASSASGGSDTQYF	TGTGCCAGCAGTGCCAGCGGGGGGTCAGATACGCAGTATTTT
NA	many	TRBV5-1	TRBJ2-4	CASSPTVNPAKNIQYF	TGCGCCAGCAGCCCGACGGTAAACCCGGCCAAAAACATTCAGTACTTC
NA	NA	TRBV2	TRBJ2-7	CASSRLGGYEQYF	TGTGCCAGCAGTCGACTAGGGGGCTACGAGCAGTACTTC
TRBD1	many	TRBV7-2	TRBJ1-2	CASSSFRDRDSTYYGYTF	TGTGCCAGCAGCTCATTCCGGGACAGGGATTCTACTTACTATGGCTACACCTTC
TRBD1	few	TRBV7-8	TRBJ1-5	CASTPAGQPNQPQHF	TGTGCCAGCACCCCTGCGGGACAGCCCAATCAGCCCCAGCATTTT
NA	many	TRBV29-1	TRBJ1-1	CSVDLVGGHTEAFF	TGCAGCGTTGATCTAGTCGGGGGACACACTGAAGCTTTCTTT
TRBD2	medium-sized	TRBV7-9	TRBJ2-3	CASSRLAGGPTDTQYF	TGTGCCAGCAGCCGTCTGGCGGGAGGCCCCACAGATACGCAGTATTTT
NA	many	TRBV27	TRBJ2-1	CASSPLSFSGTHNEQFF	TGTGCCAGCAGTCCTTTATCTTTCTCCGGGACCCACAATGAGCAGTTCTTC
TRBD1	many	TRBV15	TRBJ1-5	CATSRDLGDRGQPQHF	TGTGCCACCAGCAGAGATTTAGGGGACAGGGGGCAGCCCCAGCATTTT